This T cell receptor (beta chain) is from a study of T cells in Graves' hyperthyroidism and ophthalmopathy (dated by TCRdb to 2018 to 2020). With respect to the entire study: Peripheral blood samples were taken at initial diagnosis, before any treatment was given. TCR V-J signatures able to tell the groups apart were searched for in a discovery cohort of 100 patients, of whom around 43 had Graves' ophthalmopathy and around 56 had stable Graves' hyperthyroidism. Whether ophthalmopathy could be predicted prospectively was tested in an independent validation cohort made up of approximately 19 hyperthyroidism patients plus 17 patients who later progressed to ophthalmopathy. The roughly 100 discovery patients were randomly split 7:3 into training and test sets. In addition, the study compared T-cell repertoires in thyroid tissue and in blood from roughly 6 Graves' hyperthyroidism patients. Once sampling was done, hyperthyroidism patients were given methimazole at a starting dose of 30 mg daily, whereas ophthalmopathy patients were given high-dose intravenous methylprednisolone. The paper describes TCR Vbeta CDR3 sequencing of 120 to 150 peripheral blood samples, made up of roughly 45 ophthalmopathy patients, 70 to 80 hyperthyroidism patients and about 17 progressor patients. General conclusions and limits of the study: A model built on a 13 V-J signature distinguished ophthalmopathy from stable hyperthyroidism, reaching around 88% sensitivity and 81.08% specificity in cross-validation and 80%/75% in testing. Sample size was not statistically predetermined, and blinding of investigators to group allocation was not performed. In validation, progression to ophthalmopathy was predicted by the model with 70.59% sensitivity and under 85% specificity, a median of roughly six months before onset. Blood samples also contained most of the expanded thyroid clonotypes (frequency above 0.001), which suggests that blood repertoires may reflect thyroid immune responses.

Spanning cysteine to phenylalanine, the CDR3 consists of 14 amino acids. Only the CDR3 portion is preserved as DNA: 42 bases, with reading frame beginning at the first base. As encoded in the germline V gene, CDR1 is MDHEN while CDR2 is SYDVKM. This clonotype has a count of ten or more. This receptor's antigen is unknown. Sequence at one end of the junction differs from germline and may be a read error. The TCR beta CDR3 regions were amplified from RNA transcripts. The first round of RT-PCR for the TCR CDR3 was performed with the HTBI primer set and the Qiagen OneStep RT-PCR kit. Libraries were constructed in a second round of multiplex PCR, after which size selection and purification were performed. The libraries were sequenced on an Illumina HiSeq2000 using paired-end 100 bp reads. Processing in the source paper ran as follows. SOAPnuke was used to process the raw data, with reads discarded if the reads contained adapters or uncalled bases, had a mean Phred below 15, or lacked an exact constant-primer or identifier match. COPE v1.2.5 was used to merge the high-quality paired reads, and each unique nucleotide sequence was defined as a clonotype. Clonotypes were aligned to IMGT TRBV, TRBD and TRBJ reference segments using MiTCR v1.1. Analysis was restricted to V-J combinations with a frequency above 0.0001, which covered roughly 99% of repertoires. A TCS score was defined as the ratio between F50 (clonal expansion) and ExV (chaos), using BLOSUM62-based TCRdist between CDR3 peptides within each V-J. Welch's t-statistics and random forest reduced approximately 520 V-J features to 13, which were used in a naive Bayes classifier (R e1071). Thyroid-blood repertoire similarity was quantified with the Morisita-Horn index. The raw public data were reprocessed by TCRdb itself: fastp quality trimming at Q25, MiXCR clonotype calling, in-frame beta chains only. Identical CDR3 protein sequences are pooled into one entry, listed with their most common genes and DNA. TCRdb's processing, not the study's, gives the V and J calls here. Recorded for this sample are about 610,000 distinct CDR3 sequences; about 15% of them occurred a single time. Around 4.5% of the sample rests with the top ten.

Ophthalmopathy patients had moderately to severely active disease, with a Clinical Activity Score of 3 or more, a NOSPECS grade of 4 or more, and a disease duration of less than 3 months. Exclusion was applied to patients with uncontrolled infections, other autoimmune diseases, pregnancy or lactation. Diagnoses relied on clinical symptoms, serum thyroxine and TRAb, thyroid ultrasound and orbital computed tomography. PBMCs were isolated from 7.5 to 10 ml of fresh peripheral blood by Ficoll-Paque density gradient centrifugation. Total RNA was extracted using Trizol reagent, and RNA quality was assessed on an Agilent 2100 Bioanalyzer.

Sequenced sample: blood. The sequence joins TRBV28 to TRBJ2-7; TRBD1 agrees with 7 junctional bases. The source is a woman between 40 and 55 years old with Graves' ophthalmopathy. For the CDR3, the sequence is CASSAPGQSFEQYF. The nucleotide sequence reads as follows: TGTGCCAGCAGTGCTCCGGGACAGTCCTTCGAGCAGTACTTC.